The source of this T cell receptor (beta chain) is a study of blood T cell repertoires in COVID-19 (dated by TCRdb to 2020 to 2022). Study-wide context: Collaborator samples came from the United States, Italy and Spain and covered acute and convalescent phases of COVID-19. The prospective study material was composed of cDNA or gDNA derived from T cells, B-cell-depleted T cells, or PBMCs. Deeply sampled blood TCRbeta repertoires from subjects exposed to, actively infected with, or recovered from COVID-19 were included in the dataset. The repertoires were released in a freely available public database intended as a resource for research on the immune response to SARS-CoV-2. The samples were drawn from the first 160 participants of the ongoing ImmuneRACE study and from more than 1,000 subjects provided by 6 global collaborators. The sample metadata nearly always contained a de-identified subject ID, COVID-19 status, age in years and sex. Where HLA class I and class II types were available, the types were taken from metadata supplied by the sample provider, not from assay-based typing.

TCRbeta CDR3 regions were amplified from genomic DNA by means of the immunoSEQ Assay, a bias-controlled multiplex PCR. Per the original workflow: The number of nucleated cells in each sample was estimated by amplification of reference gene primers within the assay. Sequence reads were collapsed and filtered to measure the absolute abundance of every unique TCRbeta CDR3 rearrangement. For each sample, productive Simpson clonality was calculated by taking the square root of Simpson's diversity index across productive rearrangements. TCRdb limited this immuneACCESS table to in-frame rearrangements with V and J called. A share of clones is missing; checked studies link under half to unresolved V genes, and the rest is unexplained. Clone size and V and J calls were adopted from that table, with D and trimming inferred from the DNA. The sample table lists about 120,000 clones, about four fifths of them with a count of one. Of the sample, about 10% is held by the ten largest clones.

The collaborating institutions used their own protocols to collect whole blood in K2EDTA tubes. For TCRbeta analysis, collaborators shipped samples as frozen whole blood, isolated PBMCs, or DNA extracted from either of those sample types. In the germline V gene, CDR1 corresponds to KGHDR and CDR2 to SFDVKD. The CDR3 spans 18 residues, from the cysteine through the phenylalanine. Just the 54-base CDR3 DNA is kept, in frame starting at base 1. Study-level results and caveats: The amount of clinical and demographic metadata varied by source and participant and was provided uncurated.

Notes on this clone: Its antigen has not been determined. Mismatch with germline at one junction end may stem from a read error.

This TCR was sampled from a man aged 55 to 70 with acute or convalescent COVID-19. The sample consisted of peripheral blood. The chain joins TRBV24-1 to TRBJ1-1, with 9 middle bases fitting TRBD1. The CDR3 protein: CVTSDSKTGGTMNTEAFF. The DNA sequence is TGTGTCACCAGTGATTCAAAGACAGGGGGAACCATGAACACTGAAGCTTTCTTT.